This T cell receptor (beta chain) derives from a study of blood T cell repertoires in COVID-19. TCRdb's copy holds only in-frame clones and misses some; the assay was immunoSEQ multiplex PCR. The sample contains some 330,000 clones, 92% of which appear only once. The age range of participants was about 18 to 90 years, with residence in about 25 US areas. Participant reports of clinical history set cohort assignment. The sequence came from a woman aged 25 to 39 who had recovered from COVID-19. Specimen: PBMCs or T cells enriched from blood (not recorded which).

CDR3 sequence reads: CASSYSRRDYEQYF. The CDR3 nucleotides read TGTGCCAGCAGTTACTCGCGGCGGGACTACGAGCAGTACTTC. The rearrangement joins TRBV6-5 to TRBJ2-7, with a weak D call TRBD2 (6 bases). Germline CDR1 and CDR2: MNHEY and SVGAGI. The CDR3 sequence is 14 residues long. The V end was cut by 0 bases, the J end by 3 bases, with 9 bases between.